A single TCR beta chain is shown here with its context. The protocol was immunoSEQ multiplex PCR, while the TCRdb copy is restricted to in-frame clones and leaves out a portion. This table holds 850,000 to 1,200,000 clones, roughly 80% found once. Trimming took 4 bases from V and 9 from J; bases not matched to a gene: 8. The CDR3 is made up of 13 amino acids. The germline gives CDR1 GTSNPN, CDR2 SVGIG (reference sequence). This entry belongs to a study of shared clonotypes between healthy human individuals. Study at large: Researchers assigned three CD4 naive, three CD4 memory, two CD8 naive and one CD8 memory plate to each donor.

The clonotype comes from a man aged 18-30 years in good health. The J gene is TRBJ1-5, the V gene TRBV30; 8 nucleotides match TRBD1. Sequencing was performed on memory CD4+ T cells sorted from blood. The subset is: CD45RA-negative fraction. In DNA, the CDR3 is TGTGCCTGGATGGGACAGGCCGGAGGGCCCCAGCATTTT. It yields the protein CAWMGQAGGPQHF.